Described below is a single T cell receptor (beta chain) sequence and its context. It lacks a known antigen. Base qualities were left out, and no much larger clone turns up one base away. These data belong to a study of cytomegalovirus exposure and HLA in healthy donors (TCRdb year 2017). For context, the study as a whole: In an earlier analysis of some 550 of the donors, 250 to 350 Gb of sequence data and some 100 million unique TCR beta sequences from roughly 180 million T cells were reported. An early release covering roughly 640 HLA-typed donors comprised approximately 290 gigabases of sequencing data and approximately 85 million unique TCR sequences. Of the 300 to 500 genotyped donors, 81% were placed in the genetic ancestry cluster associated with self-reported Caucasian donors. The study aimed to test whether signatures of past pathogen exposure could be identified by cataloging public T cell receptors. The T cell repertoires of under 750 subjects were profiled by immunosequencing and related to cytomegalovirus serostatus. In addition to the first cohort of 666 subjects, a separate validation cohort of 130 or so different subjects was used. The study combined high-throughput TCR immunosequencing, statistical association of individual TCRs with disease status, and machine learning to predict cytomegalovirus infection status. To study patterns of TCR occurrence, a later analysis re-analyzed previously published TCR beta repertoires from more than 550 donors and added high-resolution HLA genotyping. The later analysis used no new phenotypic data to find candidate immune exposures, relying instead on TCR beta sequences and their occurrence across donors. An earlier analysis of approximately 640 of the donors applied high-throughput TCR beta sequencing to assess whether each TCR beta V gene segment acted as functional or pseudogenic. Alongside the repertoire data, information on donor age, sex, ethnicity and CMV serostatus was compiled. Genome-wide SNP genotypes for about 55% of the roughly 670 donors were used in a later genetic analysis, which treated that subset as a discovery cohort. All discovery cohort repertoires had been generated using a single sequencing platform. Class I and class II HLA loci were covered by the typing at four-digit resolution. The number of donors typed differed by locus, with about 629-630 for A, B, C, DRB1 and DQB1, roughly 520 for DQA1, about 610 for DPA1, and around 450 for DPB1. About five DR-DQ haplotypes were treated as single units for association and clustering because of strong linkage in the cohort. On average, 235,054 unique TCR beta nucleotide sequences were sequenced per donor among 398 genotyped donors of the cohort, with approximately 18% of those sequences being non-productive.

Library preparation employed the immunoSEQ multiplex PCR assay. For the multiplex PCR, a mixture combining 60 forward primers for TCR Vbeta segments and 13 reverse primers for TCR Jbeta segments was used. Amplification of the CDR3 region of rearranged TCR beta genes was performed with a multiplex PCR assay on genomic DNA. The Illumina HiSeq System was used to sequence the amplified TCR beta libraries as 87-base-pair reads. Under the source paper's analysis protocol: In a later analysis, tens of millions of unique TCR beta chains were counted across the approximately 640 repertoires, and around 10 million of these chains were shared by at least two donors. Raw reads were error-corrected and collapsed into unique sequences with a nearest-neighbor algorithm that merged closely related sequences to remove PCR and sequencing errors. V, D and J gene segments were assigned by aligning CDR3 sequences to IMGT reference sequences. Each retained sequence needed at least a six-nucleotide match to both a V gene segment and a J gene segment. A rearrangement counted as productive if the CDR3 had no stop codons and remained in frame with V and J, and every other rearrangement counted as non-productive. Following IMGT convention, CDR3 was defined as the stretch from the second conserved V-encoded cysteine up to the conserved J-encoded phenylalanine. The earlier analysis of about 610 of the donors excluded any sequence lacking an unambiguous match to a single V gene segment. An earlier analysis of under 750 of the donors called V segments functional above 56.7% productive rearrangements and segregating when the between-donor standard deviation exceeded 5%. A statistical classification framework was built for diagnosing cytomegalovirus status from the catalog of TCR beta chain sequences. In a later analysis, TCR nucleotide sequences were compared against IMGT/GENE-DB human TR gene sequences so that V and J genes could be assigned. In a later analysis, CDR3 sequences and most-parsimonious VDJ recombination scenarios were assigned using the TCRdist pipeline. In a later analysis, each TCR beta chain was defined by its CDR3 amino acid sequence together with its V-gene family, and reads without a unique V-gene family were excluded. In a later analysis, 500 to 650 highly shared, low-generation-probability nucleotide sequences were removed to address suspected cross-contamination and a sequencing artifact. A later analysis calculated a clonal expansion index for each public chain from normalized within-repertoire ranks of inferred template counts. A later analysis computed generation probabilities with a VDJ recombination model fitted to out-of-frame rearrangements, and checked the results against IGoR. Hypergeometric tests were used in a later analysis to score TCR-TCR, TCR-HLA and TCR-CMV co-occurrence, with a repertoire-size bias correction applied to the TCR pairs. To estimate false discovery rates, a later analysis permuted the HLA or CMV assignments 20 times. In a later analysis, co-occurring TCRs were grouped using DBSCAN, with TCRdist sequence similarity added in when clustering inside HLA-allele-positive subsets. Co-occurrence clustering excluded repertoires with fewer than 30,000 or more than 120,000 public chains, plus five with anomalous nucleotide sharing. What TCRdb holds here is the immuneACCESS table cut down to in-frame rearrangements. Part of the clones is not present; checked against another copy, under half of the missing clones reflect an unresolved V gene, and the others are unexplained. Clonal size and the V and J genes are those of that table, whereas D and trimming came from the DNA. Across this sample there are about 170,000 clones, with roughly four fifths seen only once. Clones ranked in the top ten supply 0.65% to 0.95% of the sample.

Study-wide conclusions, independent of this receptor: The cohort was sequenced for TCR beta chains only, and without alpha or paired-chain data the features that could be detected were limited. It was suggested by the authors that the approach could potentially be generalized to other disease states and immunological phenotypes. In a later genetic analysis, a missense DCLRE1C variant was associated with V-gene and J-gene trimming of TCR beta chains, and the association was replicated in an independent cohort. A group of highly shared sequence variants was considered likely to be a technical artifact of the sequencing pipeline. Cytomegalovirus status was reported to be diagnosed by the classifier with high specificity and sensitivity in both the original and validation cohorts. According to a later analysis, most CMV-associated TCR beta chains appeared to be HLA-restricted, and the HLA associations seemed to be driven largely by CMV exposure. The study gave a list of 150 to 200 TCR beta chains associated with cytomegalovirus. While some public TCRs were present in many individuals, most TCR sequences turned up only very rarely across donors. When HLA alleles, especially DR and DQ, strongly co-occurred, attributing TCR associations to individual alleles was difficult. A later analysis reported that several top co-occurrence clusters appeared linked to parvovirus B19, influenza, CMV and Epstein-Barr virus. Specific HLA alleles were associated with 15,000 to 20,000 TCR beta sequences at a false discovery rate of 0.05 in a later analysis. Because counts were too low, seventeen rarely observed V segments, including chromosome 9 orphons, were excluded from the earlier analysis of 587 of the donors. Sequencing depth was assumed to be roughly uniform across donors in the presence/absence analyses, though that assumption may not hold. Some IMGT-functional V segments, including TRBV6-2 and TRBV6-3, could not be told apart with the 87-base-pair reads, so those segments were excluded. For the cohort, immune exposure information was limited to CMV serostatus. A further reported finding was that TCR beta sequences accurately predicted the HLA-A and HLA-B alleles for most subjects in the first cohort. Compared with the roughly 670-donor mean, donors in an Asian-associated ancestry cluster had fewer N-insertions in productive TCRs, according to a later genetic analysis. In an earlier analysis of 500 to 650 of the donors, most TCR beta V segments appeared in productive rearrangements about 87% or about 30% of the time, broadly matching IMGT annotations. Compared with equally common non-associated chains, HLA-associated TCR beta chains in a later analysis were more clonally expanded and had lower generation probabilities. In vitro tests confirmed that a few of the cytomegalovirus-associated TCR beta chains recognize cytomegalovirus antigens. Because HLA typing was missing for some donors at each locus, association tests included only the typed subset. Linkage disequilibrium might explain the correlated functional status among segregating V segments, but an unknown experimental factor could not be excluded. According to a later analysis, TCR association rates differed among HLA loci, with DRB1 alleles showing the most associated TCRs and HLA-C alleles showing the fewest.

The cohort comprised under 700 healthy bone marrow donors. At the time of sampling, every cohort member was nominally healthy, though immune exposures that went unrecorded were likely present. The donor was CMV seronegative and was included in the group of under 450 seronegative cohort members. Every donor gave a peripheral blood sample, and the peripheral blood mononuclear cells from that sample were used for TCR beta sequencing. Genomic DNA was extracted from the blood cell samples with the Qiagen DNeasy Blood Extraction Kit. The CDR3 sequence holds 13 residues, the cysteine and phenylalanine included. Left in the record is the CDR3 DNA by itself, 39 bases read in frame from the first base. V lost 8 bases and J lost 1 base; the stretch between them is 8 bases long. CDR1 and CDR2 were assigned from the germline V gene as SGHNT and YENEEA.

This receptor was obtained from a female donor in good health and CMV-seronegative. Here the chain combines TRBV11-3 and TRBJ2-2; the D gene is perhaps TRBD2, on 5 matching bases. The sequenced material came from PBMCs. The nucleotide sequence is given as TGTGCCAGCGCGAGGGAGAACACCGGGGAGCTGTTTTTT. This yields the protein CASARENTGELFF.